This T cell receptor beta chain appears in the sequencing data of a study of OX40 agonist ivuxolimab in advanced cancers. As for the study in general: An agonistic anti-OX40 (CD134) antibody, ivuxolimab, was used to treat the patients. Points from the study as a whole: At 0.1 to 3.0 mg/kg, clonal expansion of CD4+ and CD8+ blood T cells had occurred by week 6.

Repertoires were generated with immunoSEQ multiplex PCR, while TCRdb's copy carries only in-frame clones and drops some. The repertoire consists of approximately 60,000 clones, with 83% occurring once and the leading ten covering about 3.1%. CDR1 and CDR2 from the germline V gene are SNHLY and FYNNEI. CDR3 length: 17 amino acids. Unmatched junction bases numbered 9, after V lost 5 bases and J lost 5 bases. Concerning this clone: The antigen is undetermined.

The chain is built from TRBV2 and TRBJ2-5, with TRBD2 matching 15 bases. The sequenced sample was CD4+ or CD8+ T cells sorted from blood, obtained in a trial of the OX40 agonist ivuxolimab. The clonotype was recovered from an adult with an advanced solid tumor such as melanoma, head and neck, liver or kidney cancer. The CDR3: CASSWGLAGGGAETQYF. The CDR3 DNA follows: TGTGCCAGCAGTTGGGGACTAGCGGGAGGCGGGGCGGAGACCCAGTACTTC.